Listed below are T cell receptor beta chains from one sample, sequenced in a study of cytomegalovirus exposure and HLA in healthy donors. The method was immunoSEQ multiplex PCR; TCRdb's version includes in-frame clones alone and lacks a portion of them. The sample consists of 150,000 to 200,000 clones, roughly four fifths of them appearing once. Sample: PBMCs. The receptors come from a girl aged 5-17 years in good health and CMV-seropositive. The CDR3 runs from the conserved cysteine through the conserved F or W. The order of the fields is D gene, clone size, J gene, V gene, CDR3 DNA, CDR3 protein. A D gene is named only where the DNA matches it firmly. Clone size appears in some rows only: once, few, many, or a class for an expanded clone.

>.|large|TRBJ1-4|TRBV19
TGTGCCAGTAGTCCCTCAGGGGAGACTGAAAAACTGTTTTTT
CASSPSGETEKLFF
>.|.|TRBJ2-6|TRBV6-5
TGTGCCAGCAGTCCCAGGGGCACTGGGGCCAACGTCCTGACTTTC
CASSPRGTGANVLTF
>TRBD2|.|TRBJ2-5|TRBV7-3
TGTGCCAGCAGCCCCACCGGGGGGGGCCGAGAGACCCAGTACTTC
CASSPTGGGRETQYF
>TRBD1|.|TRBJ1-1|TRBV2
TGTGCCAGCCAAGAGGACAGGAGGATCACTGAAGCTTTCTTT
CASQEDRRITEAFF
>.|.|TRBJ1-4|TRBV5-6
TGTGCCAGCAGGTTGTGGCAGGGACTTGGTGAAAAACTGTTTTTT
CASRLWQGLGEKLFF
>TRBD1|.|TRBJ2-3|TRBV18
TGTGCCAGCTCACAAATGGGACAGGGATCTAGCACAGATACGCAGTATTTT
CASSQMGQGSSTDTQYF
>.|.|TRBJ2-1|TRBV9
TGTGCCAGCAGCGAGGGGGGTGGGACTACCTACAATGAGCAGTTCTTC
CASSEGGGTTYNEQFF
>.|.|TRBJ1-6|TRBV5-4
TGTGCCAGCAGAGAGGACATGGGCAATTCACCCCTCCACTTT
CASREDMGNSPLHF
>.|few|TRBJ2-5|TRBV7-8
TGTGCCAGCGTCCCATGGGCGGGCCAAGAGACCCAGTACTTC
CASVPWAGQETQYF
>.|few|TRBJ2-2|TRBV10-3
TGTGCCATCAGCCCCCAGGGGCCGAACACCGGGGAGCTGTTTTTT
CAISPQGPNTGELFF
>TRBD1|.|TRBJ1-4|TRBV15
TGTGCCACCAGCAACCTCGACAGGGGGCGCGTAGTCAGTTCGGGAAAACTGTTTTTT
CATSNLDRGRVVSSGKLFF
>.|.|TRBJ1-5|TRBV29-1
TGCAGCGTCGACACAGGGTTTGGTCAGCCCCAGCATTTT
CSVDTGFGQPQHF
>TRBD2|.|TRBJ2-7|TRBV6-5
TGTGCGGGGCCGGGGGGGGTCCACGAGCAGTACTTC
CAGPGGVHEQYF
>TRBD1|few|TRBJ1-2|TRBV9
TGTGCCAGCAGCGTAGCTCCGGGACAGAATAACTATGGCTACACCTTC
CASSVAPGQNNYGYTF
>TRBD2|.|TRBJ2-5|TRBV7-3
TGTGCCAGCAGCTCCGGGGGACTAGCGGGGGGGTTTGAGACCCAGTACTTC
CASSSGGLAGGFETQYF
>.|.|TRBJ1-2|TRBV15
TGTGCCACCAGCAGAGATACGGCGGGATCGGGCTACACCTTC
CATSRDTAGSGYTF
>.|.|TRBJ1-1|TRBV5-6
TGTGCCAGCAGGGAGGGTGGGGGAAACTTTGAAGCTTTCTTT
CASREGGGNFEAFF
>.|.|TRBJ1-3|TRBV19
TGTGCCAGTAGTATTGGGGCGTTTGGAAACACCATATATTTT
CASSIGAFGNTIYF
>TRBD1|.|TRBJ1-1|TRBV4-1
TGCGCCAGCAGCCAAGACAGGGGGCAGGTAGTTTGGAACACTGAAGCTTTCTTT
CASSQDRGQVVWNTEAFF
>TRBD2|.|TRBJ2-5|TRBV2
TGTGCCAGCGGGAGGGGCTCTAGGATGGGAGAGACCCAGTACTTC
CASGRGSRMGETQYF
>.|.|TRBJ1-2|TRBV6-5
TGTGCCAGCAGTTACCGGTCCATCTATGGCTACACCTTC
CASSYRSIYGYTF
>TRBD1|.|TRBJ1-2|TRBV6-5
TGTGCCAGCAGTTACCGGGACAGGGAAAACTATGGCTACACCTTC
CASSYRDRENYGYTF
>.|.|TRBJ1-4|TRBV4-1
TGCGCCAGCAGCCCCTACGAACAGTCCAATGAAAAACTGTTTTTT
CASSPYEQSNEKLFF
>TRBD2|.|TRBJ2-7|TRBV27
TGTGCCAGCAGTTTTTATGCGCCTGGGGGGGAGGGAACCTACGAGCAGTACTTC
CASSFYAPGGEGTYEQYF
>.|.|TRBJ1-5|TRBV7-8
TGTGCCAGCAGCCCTTCCGGTCAGCCCCAGCATTTT
CASSPSGQPQHF
>TRBD2|.|TRBJ2-5|TRBV4-1
TGCGCCAGCAAACAAGCGGGGCGGGGGACCCAAGAGACCCAGTACTTC
CASKQAGRGTQETQYF
>TRBD1|.|TRBJ2-7|TRBV7-9
TGTGCCAGCAGCTTATTAGGGACAGAGGGTCGGTACTTC
CASSLLGTEGRYF
>TRBD1|.|TRBJ1-1|TRBV7-2
TGTGCCAGCAGCCGGGACAGTTTTAACACTGAAGCTTTCTTT
CASSRDSFNTEAFF
>.|.|TRBJ2-7|TRBV6-6
TGTGCCAGCAGTTACTCAGGTCGAACAGCTTCCTACGAGCAGTACTTC
CASSYSGRTASYEQYF
>TRBD1|.|TRBJ1-2|TRBV10-3
TGTGCCATCGGGGGACAGGACCTCCTATTCAACTATGGCTACACCTTC
CAIGGQDLLFNYGYTF
>TRBD1|.|TRBJ1-1|TRBV2
TGTGCCAGCAGCTGGGGACAGCTGATGAAAGCTTTCTTT
CASSWGQLMKAFF
>.|.|TRBJ2-7|TRBV27
TGTGCCAGCAGGGGCGCGTCTCACGAGCAGTACTTC
CASRGASHEQYF
>.|.|TRBJ1-1|TRBV11-3
TGTGCCAGCAGCCAAGCAGGTCCGAACACTGAAGCTTTCTTT
CASSQAGPNTEAFF
>.|.|TRBJ2-3|TRBV6-1
TGTGCCAGCAGTGAAGAAAGACTTAAGCAGTATTTT
CASSEERLKQYF
>.|.|TRBJ2-3|TRBV4-1
TGCGCCAGCAGCCAAGTGCGCAAAGTGGCAGGTTCACCTCAGCCTAGCACAGATACGCAGTATTTT
CASSQVRKVAGSPQPSTDTQYF
>TRBD2|once|TRBJ2-3|TRBV2
TGTGCCAGCACACGGGGGGTCAGCACAGATACGCAGTATTTT
CASTRGVSTDTQYF
>.|.|TRBJ1-1|TRBV30
TGTGCCTGGAGTGCCCCCCGTATCAGGGTACTAACTGAAGCTTTCTTT
CAWSAPRIRVLTEAFF
>TRBD1|.|TRBJ2-2|TRBV27
TGTGCCAGCAGTTCGAGGGCACTGGGACAGGGGAATTCAGGGGAGCTGTTTTTT
CASSSRALGQGNSGELFF
>.|.|TRBJ2-1|TRBV4-1
TGCGCCAGCAGCCAAGTCCCCCGCTACAATGAGCAGTTCTTC
CASSQVPRYNEQFF
>.|.|TRBJ2-3|TRBV6-5
TGTGCCAGCAAAACCGGGACATGGGGCACAGATACGCAGTATTTT
CASKTGTWGTDTQYF
>.|.|TRBJ1-1|TRBV6-7
TGTGCCAGCAAACAACAGGGAGCTGAAGCTTTCTTT
CASKQQGAEAFF
>.|.|TRBJ1-3|TRBV13
TGTGCCAGCAGCTCCCGGGACTTCTCTGGAAACACCATATATTTT
CASSSRDFSGNTIYF
>.|.|TRBJ2-5|TRBV18
TGTGCCAGCTCACCATACCAGGGGGAGACCCAGTACTTC
CASSPYQGETQYF
>.|.|TRBJ2-3|TRBV7-9
TGTGCCAGCAGCTTAGCCTTGGATACGCAGTATTTT
CASSLALDTQYF
>TRBD2|.|TRBJ2-1|TRBV30
TGTGCCTGGAGTGGACGGGGGGGTTTAAATGAGCAGTTCTTC
CAWSGRGGLNEQFF
>TRBD1|.|TRBJ1-1|TRBV12-5
TGTGCTAGTGGTTTAATAATCGGGACAGGGGGCCGCGTTATGAACACTGAAGCTTTCTTT
CASGLIIGTGGRVMNTEAFF